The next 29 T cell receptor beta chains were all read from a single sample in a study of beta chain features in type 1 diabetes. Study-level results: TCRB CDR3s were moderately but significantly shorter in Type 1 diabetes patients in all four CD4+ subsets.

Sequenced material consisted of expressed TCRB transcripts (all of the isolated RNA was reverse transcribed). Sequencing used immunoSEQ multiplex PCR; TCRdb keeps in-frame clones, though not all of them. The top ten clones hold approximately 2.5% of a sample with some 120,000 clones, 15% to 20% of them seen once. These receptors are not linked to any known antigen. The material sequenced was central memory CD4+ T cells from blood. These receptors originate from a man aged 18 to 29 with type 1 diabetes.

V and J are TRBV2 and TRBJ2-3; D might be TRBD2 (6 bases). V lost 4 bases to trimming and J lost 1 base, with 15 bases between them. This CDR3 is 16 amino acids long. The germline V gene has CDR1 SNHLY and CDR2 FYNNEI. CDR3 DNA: TGTGCCAGCAGTGTTTTCGGGGGAGTCGGCACAGATACGCAGTATTTT. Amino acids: CASSVFGGVGTDTQYF. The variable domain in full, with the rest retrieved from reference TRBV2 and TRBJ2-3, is EPEVTQTPSHQVTQMGQEVILRCVPISNHLYFYWYRQILGQKVEFLVSFYNNEISEKSEIFDDQFSVERPDGSNFTLKIRSTKLEDSAMYFCASSVFGGVGTDTQYFGPGTRLTVL.

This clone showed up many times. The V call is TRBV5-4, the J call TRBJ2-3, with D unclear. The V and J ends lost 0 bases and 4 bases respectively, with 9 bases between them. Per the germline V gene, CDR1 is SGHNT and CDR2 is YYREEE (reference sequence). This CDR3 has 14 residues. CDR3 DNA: TGTGCCAGCAGCTTGGCCCGGGTGGCAGATACGCAGTATTTT. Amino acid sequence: CASSLARVADTQYF. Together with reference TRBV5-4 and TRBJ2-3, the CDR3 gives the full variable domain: ETGVTQSPTHLIKTRGQQVTLRCSSQSGHNTVSWYQQALGQGPQFIFQYYREEENGRGNFPPRFSGLQFPNYSSELNVNALELDDSALYLCASSLARVADTQYFGPGTRLTVL.

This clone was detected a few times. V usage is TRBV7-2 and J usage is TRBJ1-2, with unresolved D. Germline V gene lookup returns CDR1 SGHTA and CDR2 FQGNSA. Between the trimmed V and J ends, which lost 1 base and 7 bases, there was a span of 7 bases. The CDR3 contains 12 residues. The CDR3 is CASSLGRSGYTF. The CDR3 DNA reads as TGTGCCAGCAGCTTAGGGAGGAGTGGCTACACCTTC.

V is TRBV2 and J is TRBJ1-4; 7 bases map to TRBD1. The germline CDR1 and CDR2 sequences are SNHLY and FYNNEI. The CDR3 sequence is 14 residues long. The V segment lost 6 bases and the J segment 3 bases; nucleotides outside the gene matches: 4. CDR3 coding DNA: TGTGCCAGCAGGACGACAGGGTCTAATGAAAAACTGTTTTTT. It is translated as CASRTTGSNEKLFF.

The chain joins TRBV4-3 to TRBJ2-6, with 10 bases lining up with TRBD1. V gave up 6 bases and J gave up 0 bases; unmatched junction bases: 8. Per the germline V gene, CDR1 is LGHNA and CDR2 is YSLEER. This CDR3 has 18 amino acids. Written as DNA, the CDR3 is TGCGCCAGCAGGCCGGGACAGGGGCCTTCCTCTGGGGCCAACGTCCTGACTTTC. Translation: CASRPGQGPSSGANVLTF.

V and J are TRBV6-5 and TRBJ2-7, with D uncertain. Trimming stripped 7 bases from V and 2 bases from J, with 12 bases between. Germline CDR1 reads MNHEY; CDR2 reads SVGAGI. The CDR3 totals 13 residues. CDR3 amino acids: CASKPGRAYEQYF. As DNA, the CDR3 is TGTGCCAGCAAACCGGGCCGTGCCTACGAGCAGTACTTC.

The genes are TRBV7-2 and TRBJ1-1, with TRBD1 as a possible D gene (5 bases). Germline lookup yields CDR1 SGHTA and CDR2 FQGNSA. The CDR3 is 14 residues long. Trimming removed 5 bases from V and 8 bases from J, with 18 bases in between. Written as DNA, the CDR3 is TGTGCCAGCAGCCTGCAAGGGCAGGGAACCGAAGCTTTCTTT. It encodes CASSLQGQGTEAFF.

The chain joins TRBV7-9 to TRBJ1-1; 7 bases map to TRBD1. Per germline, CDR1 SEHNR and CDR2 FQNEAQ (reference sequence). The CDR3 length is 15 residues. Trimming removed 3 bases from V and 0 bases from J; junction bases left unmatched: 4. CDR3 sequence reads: CASSLEGQLNTEAFF. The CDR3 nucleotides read TGTGCCAGCAGCTTGGAGGGACAGTTGAACACTGAAGCTTTCTTT.

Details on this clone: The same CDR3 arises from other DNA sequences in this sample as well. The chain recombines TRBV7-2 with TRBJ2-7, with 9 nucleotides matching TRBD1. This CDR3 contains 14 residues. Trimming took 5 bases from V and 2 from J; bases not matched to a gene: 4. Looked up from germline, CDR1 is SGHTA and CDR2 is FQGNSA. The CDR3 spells CASSLQGATYEQYF. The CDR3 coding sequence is TGTGCCAGCAGCCTACAGGGGGCCACCTACGAGCAGTACTTC.

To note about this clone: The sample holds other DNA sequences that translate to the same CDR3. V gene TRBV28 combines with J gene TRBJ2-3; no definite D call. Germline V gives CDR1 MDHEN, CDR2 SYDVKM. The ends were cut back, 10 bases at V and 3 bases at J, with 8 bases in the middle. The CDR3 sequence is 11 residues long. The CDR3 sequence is CATLRTDTQYF. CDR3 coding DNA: TGTGCCACACTTAGGACAGATACGCAGTATTTT.

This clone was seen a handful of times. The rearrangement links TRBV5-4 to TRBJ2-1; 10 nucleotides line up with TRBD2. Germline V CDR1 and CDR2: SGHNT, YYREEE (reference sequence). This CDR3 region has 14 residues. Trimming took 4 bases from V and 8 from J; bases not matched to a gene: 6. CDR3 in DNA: TGTGCCAGCAGCGCAAGCGGGAGGGCCGATGAGCAGTTCTTC. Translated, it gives CASSASGRADEQFF.

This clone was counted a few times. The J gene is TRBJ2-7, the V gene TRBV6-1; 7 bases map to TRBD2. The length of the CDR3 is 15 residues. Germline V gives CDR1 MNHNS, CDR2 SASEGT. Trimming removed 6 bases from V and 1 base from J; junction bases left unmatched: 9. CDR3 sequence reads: CASRREREASYEQYF. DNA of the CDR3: TGTGCCAGCAGACGTGAGCGGGAAGCGTCCTACGAGCAGTACTTC.

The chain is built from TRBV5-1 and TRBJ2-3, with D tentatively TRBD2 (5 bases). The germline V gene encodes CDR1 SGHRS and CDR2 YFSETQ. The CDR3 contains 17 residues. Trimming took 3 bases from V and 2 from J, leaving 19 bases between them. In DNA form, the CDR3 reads TGCGCCAGCAGCTCTCTATTTCATCCGAGGGCCACAGATACGCAGTATTTT. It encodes CASSSLFHPRATDTQYF.

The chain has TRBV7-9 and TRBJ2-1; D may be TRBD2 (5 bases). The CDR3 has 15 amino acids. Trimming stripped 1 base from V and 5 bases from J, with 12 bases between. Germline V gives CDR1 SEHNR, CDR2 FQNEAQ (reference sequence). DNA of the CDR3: TGTGCCAGCAGCTTAGGGGGTAGCGCAGACAATGAGCAGTTCTTC. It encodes CASSLGGSADNEQFF. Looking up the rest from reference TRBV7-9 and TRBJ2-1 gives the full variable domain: DTGVSQNPRHKITKRGQNVTFRCDPISEHNRLYWYRQTLGQGPEFLTYFQNEAQLEKSRLLSDRFSAERPKGSFSTLEIQRTEQGDSAMYLCASSLGGSADNEQFFGPGTRLTVL.

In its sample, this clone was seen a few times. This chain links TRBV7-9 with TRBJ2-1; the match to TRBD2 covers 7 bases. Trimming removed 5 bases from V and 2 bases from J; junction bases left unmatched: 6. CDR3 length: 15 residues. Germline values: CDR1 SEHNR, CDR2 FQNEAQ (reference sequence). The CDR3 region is CASSASGTTYNEQFF. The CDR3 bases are TGTGCCAGCAGCGCAAGCGGGACTACCTACAATGAGCAGTTCTTC.

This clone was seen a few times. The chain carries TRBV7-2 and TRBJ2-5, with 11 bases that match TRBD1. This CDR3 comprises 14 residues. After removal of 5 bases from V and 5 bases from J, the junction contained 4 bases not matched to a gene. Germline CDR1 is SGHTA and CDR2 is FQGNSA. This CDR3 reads CASSPGQGAETQYF. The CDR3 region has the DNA TGTGCCAGCAGCCCCGGACAGGGGGCGGAGACCCAGTACTTC.

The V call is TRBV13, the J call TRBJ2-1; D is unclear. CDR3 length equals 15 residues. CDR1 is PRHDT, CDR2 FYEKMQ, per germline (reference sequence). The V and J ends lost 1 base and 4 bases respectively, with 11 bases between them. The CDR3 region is CASSLAPPQYNEQFF. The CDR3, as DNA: TGTGCCAGCAGCTTAGCGCCCCCCCAATACAATGAGCAGTTCTTC.

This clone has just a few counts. The DNA of the CDR3 is TGCGCCAGCACCGAAGTAGGAGGTAATGAGCAGTTCTTC. As protein: CASTEVGGNEQFF. The chain links TRBV5-1 to TRBJ2-1; perhaps TRBD2 as D (5 bases). Per the germline V gene, CDR1 is SGHRS and CDR2 is YFSETQ. The CDR3 has 13 residues. V lost 6 bases and J 7 bases, leaving 14 bases between the germline ends.

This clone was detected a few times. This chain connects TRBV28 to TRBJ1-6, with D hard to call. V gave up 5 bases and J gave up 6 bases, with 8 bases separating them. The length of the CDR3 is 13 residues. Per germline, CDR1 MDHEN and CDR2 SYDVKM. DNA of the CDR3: TGTGCCAGCAGTGGACGGATTAATTCACCCCTCCACTTT. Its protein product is CASSGRINSPLHF.

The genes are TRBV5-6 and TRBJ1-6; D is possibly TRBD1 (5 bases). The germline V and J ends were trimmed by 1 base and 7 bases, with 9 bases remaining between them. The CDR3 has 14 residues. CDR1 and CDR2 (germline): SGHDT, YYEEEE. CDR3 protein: CASSLFRENSPLHF. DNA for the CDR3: TGTGCCAGCAGCTTGTTCAGGGAAAATTCACCCCTCCACTTT.

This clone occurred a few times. CDR3 nucleotide sequence: TGTGCCAGCAGTGAAACGACAGGGACCGAGCAGTACTTC. Translation: CASSETTGTEQYF. The V call is TRBV25-1, the J call TRBJ2-7; TRBD1 aligns across 7 bases. The V segment lost 2 bases and the J segment 6 bases; nucleotides outside the gene matches: 4. Germline loops: CDR1 MGHDK, CDR2 SYGVNS. The CDR3 loop spans 13 amino acids.

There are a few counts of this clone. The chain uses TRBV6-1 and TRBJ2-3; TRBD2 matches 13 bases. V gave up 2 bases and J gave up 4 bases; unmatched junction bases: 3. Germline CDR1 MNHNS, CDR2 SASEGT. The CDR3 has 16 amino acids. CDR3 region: CASSETSGGASDTQYF. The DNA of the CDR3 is TGTGCCAGCAGTGAAACTAGCGGGGGGGCCTCAGATACGCAGTATTTT.

Here the CDR3 DNA reads TGCAGCGTTGAAGAACCGGGGACGCAGTATTTT. Its translation is CSVEEPGTQYF. The chain employs TRBV29-1 and TRBJ2-3, with TRBD2 as a possible D gene (5 bases). CDR1 is SQVTM and CDR2 is ANQGSEA in the germline V gene. The CDR3 consists of 11 residues. Trimming removed 0 bases from V and 9 bases from J, with 7 bases in between.

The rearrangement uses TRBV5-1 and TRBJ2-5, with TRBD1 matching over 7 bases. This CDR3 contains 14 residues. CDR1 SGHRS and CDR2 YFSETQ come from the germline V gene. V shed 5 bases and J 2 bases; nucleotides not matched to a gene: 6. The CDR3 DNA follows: TGCGCCAGCAGTCGGGACAGCTCACAAGAGACCCAGTACTTC. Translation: CASSRDSSQETQYF.

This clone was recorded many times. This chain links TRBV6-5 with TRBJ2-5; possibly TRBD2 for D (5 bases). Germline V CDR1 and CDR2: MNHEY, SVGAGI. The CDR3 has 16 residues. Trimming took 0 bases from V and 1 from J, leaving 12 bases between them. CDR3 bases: TGTGCCAGCAGTTACTCCCCACGGGGATTCCAAGAGACCCAGTACTTC. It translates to CASSYSPRGFQETQYF.

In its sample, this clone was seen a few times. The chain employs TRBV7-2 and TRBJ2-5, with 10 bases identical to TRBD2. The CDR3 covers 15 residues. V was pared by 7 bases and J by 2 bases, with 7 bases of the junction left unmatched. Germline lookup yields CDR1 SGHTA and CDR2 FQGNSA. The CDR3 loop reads CASTPSGSRQETQYF. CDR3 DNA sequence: TGTGCCAGCACCCCTAGCGGGAGTCGACAAGAGACCCAGTACTTC.

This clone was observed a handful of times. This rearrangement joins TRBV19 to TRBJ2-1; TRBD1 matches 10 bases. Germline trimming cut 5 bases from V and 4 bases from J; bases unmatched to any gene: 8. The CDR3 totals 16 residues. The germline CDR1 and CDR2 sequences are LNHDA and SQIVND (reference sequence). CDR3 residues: CASSDSTGGVYNEQFF. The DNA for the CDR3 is TGTGCCAGTAGTGACTCGACAGGGGGCGTATACAATGAGCAGTTCTTC. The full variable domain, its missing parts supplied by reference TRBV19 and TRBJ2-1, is DGGITQSPKYLFRKEGQNVTLSCEQNLNHDAMYWYRQDPGQGLRLIYYSQIVNDFQKGDIAEGYSVSREKKESFPLTVTSAQKNPTAFYLCASSDSTGGVYNEQFFGPGTRLTVL.

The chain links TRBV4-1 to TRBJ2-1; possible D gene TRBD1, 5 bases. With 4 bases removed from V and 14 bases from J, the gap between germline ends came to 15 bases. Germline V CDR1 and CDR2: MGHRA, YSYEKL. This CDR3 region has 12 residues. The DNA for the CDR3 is TGCGCCAGCAGCCCCACGTCAGGGTATAAGTTCTTC. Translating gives CASSPTSGYKFF.

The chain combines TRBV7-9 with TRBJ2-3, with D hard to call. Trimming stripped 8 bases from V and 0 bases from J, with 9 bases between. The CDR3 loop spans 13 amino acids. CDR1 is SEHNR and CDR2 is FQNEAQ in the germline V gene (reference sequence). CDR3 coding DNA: TGTGCCAGCGAAAGCTCTAGCACAGATACGCAGTATTTT. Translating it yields CASESSSTDTQYF.